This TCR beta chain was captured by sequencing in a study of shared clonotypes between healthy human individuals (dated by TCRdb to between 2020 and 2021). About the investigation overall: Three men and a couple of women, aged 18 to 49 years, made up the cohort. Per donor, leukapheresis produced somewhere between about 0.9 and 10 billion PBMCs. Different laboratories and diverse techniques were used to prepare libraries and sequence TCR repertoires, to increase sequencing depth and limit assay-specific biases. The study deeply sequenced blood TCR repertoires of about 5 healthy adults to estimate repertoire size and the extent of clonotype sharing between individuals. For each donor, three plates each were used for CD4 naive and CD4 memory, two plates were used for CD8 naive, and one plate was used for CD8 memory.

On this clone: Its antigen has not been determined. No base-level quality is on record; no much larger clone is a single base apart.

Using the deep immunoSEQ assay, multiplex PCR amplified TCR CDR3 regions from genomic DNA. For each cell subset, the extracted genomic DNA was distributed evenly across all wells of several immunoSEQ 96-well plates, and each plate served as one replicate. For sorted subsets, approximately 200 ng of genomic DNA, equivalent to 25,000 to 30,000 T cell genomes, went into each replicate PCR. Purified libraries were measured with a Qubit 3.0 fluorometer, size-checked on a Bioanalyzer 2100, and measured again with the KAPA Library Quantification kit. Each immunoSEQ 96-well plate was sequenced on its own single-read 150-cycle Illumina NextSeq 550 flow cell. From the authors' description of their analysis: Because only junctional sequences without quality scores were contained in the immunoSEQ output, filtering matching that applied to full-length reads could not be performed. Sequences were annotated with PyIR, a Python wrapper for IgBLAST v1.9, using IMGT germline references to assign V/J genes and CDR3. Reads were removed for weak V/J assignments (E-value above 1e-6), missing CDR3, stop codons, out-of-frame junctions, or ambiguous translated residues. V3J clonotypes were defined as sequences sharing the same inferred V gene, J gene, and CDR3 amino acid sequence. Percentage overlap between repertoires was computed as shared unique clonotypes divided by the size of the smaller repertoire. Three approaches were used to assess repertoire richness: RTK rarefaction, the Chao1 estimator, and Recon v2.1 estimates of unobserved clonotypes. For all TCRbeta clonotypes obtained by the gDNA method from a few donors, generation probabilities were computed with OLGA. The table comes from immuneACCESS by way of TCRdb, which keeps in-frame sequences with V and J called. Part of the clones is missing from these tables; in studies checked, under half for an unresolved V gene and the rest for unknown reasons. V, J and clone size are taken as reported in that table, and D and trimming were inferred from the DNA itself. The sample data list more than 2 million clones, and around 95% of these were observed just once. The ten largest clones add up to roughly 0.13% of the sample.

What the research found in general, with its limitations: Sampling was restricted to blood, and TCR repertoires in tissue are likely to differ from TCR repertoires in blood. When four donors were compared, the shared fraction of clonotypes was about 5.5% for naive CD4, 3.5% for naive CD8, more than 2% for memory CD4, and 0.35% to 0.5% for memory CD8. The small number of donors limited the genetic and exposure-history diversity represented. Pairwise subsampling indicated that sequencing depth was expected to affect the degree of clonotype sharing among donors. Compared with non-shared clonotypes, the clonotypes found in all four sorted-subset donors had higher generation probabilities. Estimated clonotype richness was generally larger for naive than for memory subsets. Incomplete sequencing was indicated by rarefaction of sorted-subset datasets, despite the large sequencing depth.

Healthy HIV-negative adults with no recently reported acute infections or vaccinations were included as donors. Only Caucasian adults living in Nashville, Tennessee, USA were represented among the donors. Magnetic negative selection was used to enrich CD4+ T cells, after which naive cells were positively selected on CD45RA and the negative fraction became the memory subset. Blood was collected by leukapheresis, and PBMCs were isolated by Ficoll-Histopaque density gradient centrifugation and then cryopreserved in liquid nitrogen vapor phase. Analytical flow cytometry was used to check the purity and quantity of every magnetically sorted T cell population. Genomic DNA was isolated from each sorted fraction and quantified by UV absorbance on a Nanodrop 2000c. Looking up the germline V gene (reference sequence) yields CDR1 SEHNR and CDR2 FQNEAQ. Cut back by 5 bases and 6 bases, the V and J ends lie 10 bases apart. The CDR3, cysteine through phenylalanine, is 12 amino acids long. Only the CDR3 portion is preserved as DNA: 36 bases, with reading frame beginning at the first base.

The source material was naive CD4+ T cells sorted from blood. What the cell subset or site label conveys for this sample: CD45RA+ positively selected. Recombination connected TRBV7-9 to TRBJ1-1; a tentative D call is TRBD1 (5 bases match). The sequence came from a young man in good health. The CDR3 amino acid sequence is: CASSQQESEAFF. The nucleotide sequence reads TGTGCCAGCAGCCAACAGGAGTCTGAAGCTTTCTTT.